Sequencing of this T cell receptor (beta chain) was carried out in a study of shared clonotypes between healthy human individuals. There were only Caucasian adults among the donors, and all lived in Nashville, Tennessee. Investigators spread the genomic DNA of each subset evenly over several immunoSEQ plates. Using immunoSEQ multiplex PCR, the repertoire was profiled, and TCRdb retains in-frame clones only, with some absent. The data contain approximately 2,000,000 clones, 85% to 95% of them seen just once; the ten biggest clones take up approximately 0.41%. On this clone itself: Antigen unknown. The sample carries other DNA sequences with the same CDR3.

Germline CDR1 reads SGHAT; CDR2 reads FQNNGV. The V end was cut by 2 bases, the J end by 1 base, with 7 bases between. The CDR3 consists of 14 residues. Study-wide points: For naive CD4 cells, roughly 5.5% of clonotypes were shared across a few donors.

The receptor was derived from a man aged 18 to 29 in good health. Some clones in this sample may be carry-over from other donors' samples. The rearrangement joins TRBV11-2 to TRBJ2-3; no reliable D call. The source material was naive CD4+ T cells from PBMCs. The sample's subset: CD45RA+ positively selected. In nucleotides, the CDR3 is TGTGCCAGCAGCTTATCCCGCGGCACAGATACGCAGTATTTT. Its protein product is CASSLSRGTDTQYF.